This passage covers 5 T cell receptor beta chains from one sample sequenced in a study of cytomegalovirus exposure and HLA in healthy donors (dated by TCRdb to the late 2010s). Library preparation was by the immunoSEQ multiplex PCR assay. In its TCRdb copy, this immuneACCESS table keeps in-frame sequences only and misses some clones. Where compared with another copy, unresolved V genes explain less than half of these, and the others have no known cause. This sample gives fewer than 90,000 clones in total; approximately 93% of them show up just once. Clones ranked in the top ten supply roughly 3.4% of the sample. Sequencing was carried out using PBMCs. The receptors were sampled from a woman under 30 in good health and CMV-seropositive.

J is TRBJ1-5 and V is TRBV7-9, with D unresolved. Germline V gene sequence: CDR1 SEHNR, CDR2 FQNEAQ (reference sequence). Deletions cut 5 bases from V and 5 bases from J, with 7 bases between. The CDR3 sequence is 12 residues long. CDR3 nucleotides: TGTGCCAGCAGCCGCGGGGATCAGCCCCAGCATTTT. This sequence encodes CASSRGDQPQHF.

The J gene is TRBJ1-1, the V gene TRBV5-1; D is uncertain. Germline lookup yields CDR1 SGHRS and CDR2 YFSETQ. V was cut by 1 base and J by 7 bases, with 14 bases left in between. This CDR3 region has 14 residues. In DNA form, the CDR3 reads TGCGCCAGCAGCTTGTCCCGACGGAGCTATGAAGCTTTCTTT. This gives the protein CASSLSRRSYEAFF.

This clone was detected a few times. V and J are TRBV14 and TRBJ2-3, with D perhaps matching TRBD2 (5 bases). The CDR3 contains 13 residues. Germline assignment: CDR1 SGHDN and CDR2 FVKESK. The V gene lost 1 base and the J gene lost 10 bases, with 12 bases spanning the gap. CDR3 in DNA: TGTGCCAGCAGCCAAGGGCGGGCCCCTGCGCAGTATTTT. It is translated as CASSQGRAPAQYF.

The chain is built from TRBV5-6 and TRBJ2-1; the D gene is possibly TRBD2 (6 bases). The germline V gene has CDR1 SGHDT and CDR2 YYEEEE. V lost 0 bases and J lost 7, with 11 bases in between. CDR3 size: 14 residues. CDR3 nucleotide sequence: TGTGCCAGCAGCTTGGGGTGGAGCGGGAATGAGCAGTTCTTC. As protein: CASSLGWSGNEQFF.

This clone was seen a few times. V is TRBV6-1 and J is TRBJ1-5; D is possibly TRBD1 (5 bases). The V gene lost 0 bases and the J gene lost 0 bases, with 6 bases spanning the gap. The CDR3 spans 15 residues. In germline, CDR1 is MNHNS, CDR2 SASEGT. The CDR3, as DNA: TGTGCCAGCAGTGAAGCCGACAGTAGCAATCAGCCCCAGCATTTT. Its protein product is CASSEADSSNQPQHF.